This TCR beta chain is from a study of lymphopenia after photon versus proton radiotherapy. Study conclusions and caveats: Relative stability marked proton patients; photon patients lost diversity and naive cells. After the lymphocyte nadir, photon-treated repertoires showed oligoclonal expansion, especially of CD8+ Temra cells. Better survival with proton therapy was suggested as possible, not demonstrated.

Germline V gene data show CDR1 as MDHEN and CDR2 as SYDVKM. With 3 bases removed from V and 5 bases from J, the gap between germline ends came to 16 bases. The CDR3 covers 15 residues. As to this clone: Its target is unknown.

Assay: immunoSEQ multiplex PCR; the TCRdb copy retains only in-frame clones and omits some. The repertoire holds tens of thousands of clones, with about 88% as singletons. The chain carries TRBV28 and TRBJ2-5, with D maybe TRBD2 (5 bases). This TCR derives from a man aged 60-69 years with pancreatic cancer. The material sequenced was peripheral blood, taken from a patient treated with proton-based radiotherapy. The CDR3 sequence is CASSFFEGVIETQYF. Written as DNA, the CDR3 is TGTGCCAGCAGTTTCTTTGAGGGAGTGATTGAGACCCAGTACTTC.